The next 15 T cell receptor beta chains were all read from a single sample in a study of T-cell memory formation after mild COVID-19. TCRdb recomputed calls from the 5' RACE reads with MiXCR, one row per CDR3 protein. This table holds approximately 150,000 distinct CDR3 sequences, about 14% found once. The material sequenced was PBMCs or a T cell subset sorted from them (not recorded which). These receptors all come from an adult woman who had mild COVID-19 (a few samples of this study predate the infection). Cell type and time point are not known.

V is TRBV6-5 and J is TRBJ2-3; 12 nucleotides agree with TRBD2. V trimming: 5 bases; J trimming: 1 base; junction bases outside the gene matches: 13. The CDR3 spans 19 residues. Germline values: CDR1 MNHEY, CDR2 SVGAGI. CDR3 residues: CASSDHLLTSGRGTDTQYF. DNA of the CDR3: TGTGCCAGCAGTGACCACCTGTTGACTAGCGGGAGAGGCACAGATACGCAGTATTTT.

This clonotype was recorded a few times. The V gene is TRBV30, the J gene TRBJ1-1; D is perhaps TRBD1 (6 bases). The CDR3 spans 13 residues. CDR1 is GTSNPN, CDR2 SVGIG, per germline (reference sequence). Trimming pared 8 bases from V and 3 bases from J, leaving 16 bases between. The CDR3 DNA sequence: TGTGCCGAGAGGAGGTGGGGGCACACTGAAGCTTTCTTT. This translates into CAERRWGHTEAFF.

This clonotype was detected only a few times. The chain is built from TRBV12-3 or TRBV12-4 and TRBJ2-3; D possibly corresponds to TRBD2 (6 bases). The V gene lost 8 bases and the J gene lost 2 bases, with 14 bases spanning the gap. The CDR3 loop spans 14 amino acids. The chain's CDR3 is CASRAGTLTDTQYF. CDR3 nucleotide sequence: TGTGCCAGCCGAGCCGGGACTCTCACAGATACGCAGTATTTT.

This chain links TRBV19 with TRBJ2-1; 9 bases are a match to TRBD1. Looked up from germline, CDR1 is LNHDA and CDR2 is SQIVND (reference sequence). V shed 4 bases, J shed 7 bases, and the junction held 11 bases outside the gene matches. The length of the CDR3 is 16 residues. The CDR3 region is CASSTPQGARSNEQFF. The CDR3 DNA is TGTGCCAGTAGTACGCCACAGGGGGCGAGGAGTAATGAGCAGTTCTTC.

In this sample, this clonotype turned up many times. This chain links TRBV24-1 with TRBJ2-1; D is unclear. This CDR3 contains 16 residues. V was pared by 2 bases and J by 0 bases, with 10 bases between. The germline V gene has CDR1 KGHDR and CDR2 SFDVKD. This CDR3 reads CATSDSGSPSYNEQFF. DNA of the CDR3: TGTGCCACCAGTGATTCGGGCTCCCCCTCCTACAATGAGCAGTTCTTC.

This clonotype was seen only a few times. The chain carries TRBV6-5 and TRBJ2-5, with D perhaps TRBD2 (5 bases). The CDR3 runs to 12 residues. Looked up from germline, CDR1 is MNHEY and CDR2 is SVGAGI. V lost 6 bases and J lost 5, with 10 bases in between. CDR3 sequence (DNA): TGTGCCAGCAGAATATCGGGGGAGACCCAGTACTTC. It encodes CASRISGETQYF.

This clonotype was seen only a few times. The rearrangement links TRBV5-1 to TRBJ1-1; D uncertain. Germline V gene data show CDR1 as SGHRS and CDR2 as YFSETQ. The V and J ends lost 3 bases and 6 bases respectively, with 18 bases between them. This CDR3 comprises 15 residues. The CDR3: CASSSGPETWAEAFF. CDR3 coding DNA: TGCGCCAGCAGCTCCGGGCCGGAAACCTGGGCTGAAGCTTTCTTT.

CDR3 bases: TGCAGTGCTAGAAGACAGGGGGGCCATCAGCCCCAGCATTTT. It codes for CSARRQGGHQPQHF. The V gene is TRBV20-1, the J gene TRBJ1-5; TRBD1 aligns across 9 bases. Per the germline V gene, CDR1 is DFQATT and CDR2 is SNEGSKA (reference sequence). J was trimmed by 5 bases and V by 2 bases; bases with no gene match: 4. The CDR3 runs 14 residues.

This clonotype was observed a few times. The chain couples TRBV7-3 to TRBJ2-5; D gene unclear. V lost 5 bases and J lost 5, with 12 bases in between. The germline CDR1 and CDR2 sequences are SGHTA and FQGTGA. The CDR3 sequence is 13 residues long. The CDR3, as DNA: TGTGCCAGCAGCCCCGGAGTGCGGGAGACCCAGTACTTC. As protein: CASSPGVRETQYF.

The chain links TRBV5-6 to TRBJ2-7; D gene unclear. V was pared by 5 bases and J by 2 bases, with 8 bases between. Germline lookup yields CDR1 SGHDT and CDR2 YYEEEE. This CDR3 has 12 residues. CDR3 amino acids: CASSGWTYEQYF. DNA of the CDR3: TGTGCCAGCAGTGGATGGACCTACGAGCAGTACTTC.

V and J are TRBV6-2 or TRBV6-3 and TRBJ1-2, with D tentatively TRBD1 (5 bases). V was trimmed by 7 bases and J by 5 bases, leaving 11 bases between them. CDR3 length equals 12 residues. Looked up from germline, CDR1 is MNHEY and CDR2 is SVGEGT. CDR3 sequence (DNA): TGTGCCAGCAATGGCAGGGCGTATGGCTACACCTTC. This translates into CASNGRAYGYTF.

This clonotype has at least ten counts. The J gene is TRBJ2-2, the V gene TRBV25-1; 7 bases are shared with TRBD1. The CDR3 is made up of 16 amino acids. The J segment lost 2 bases and the V segment lost 3 bases, leaving 6 bases of the junction unmatched. The germline gives CDR1 MGHDK, CDR2 SYGVNS. The CDR3 reads CASSDLTGPNTGELFF. The CDR3 region has the DNA TGTGCCAGCAGTGATTTGACAGGGCCCAACACCGGGGAGCTGTTTTTT.

This sequence joins TRBV7-8 and TRBJ2-1, with D perhaps matching TRBD1 (5 bases). Trimming stripped 0 bases from V and 6 bases from J, with 15 bases between. The CDR3 has 16 amino acids. Germline lookup yields CDR1 SGHVS and CDR2 FQNEAQ. CDR3 sequence (DNA): TGTGCCAGCAGCTTAGCCTTACAGGACCCCAGCAATGAGCAGTTCTTC. It translates to CASSLALQDPSNEQFF.

This clonotype was observed a few times. The V and J genes are TRBV5-1 and TRBJ1-1; possible D gene TRBD1, 6 bases. Germline V gene data show CDR1 as SGHRS and CDR2 as YFSETQ. The CDR3 has 18 residues. Trimming removed 0 bases from V and 3 bases from J, with 21 bases in between. CDR3 coding DNA: TGCGCCAGCAGCTTGGAAGGGGGAGCTGGTGAGGTTTACACTGAAGCTTTCTTT. As protein: CASSLEGGAGEVYTEAFF.

The rearrangement joins TRBV20-1 to TRBJ2-1, with D unclear. V gave up 7 bases and J gave up 0 bases, with 22 bases separating them. CDR1 and CDR2 (germline): DFQATT, SNEGSKA (reference sequence). This CDR3 is 17 amino acids long. The CDR3 nucleotides read TGCAGTGGAATATCCGATTTCCTCTACGGCTCCTACAATGAGCAGTTCTTC. This gives the protein CSGISDFLYGSYNEQFF.